These T cell receptor beta chains were read from a single sample in a study of shared clonotypes between healthy human individuals. Sequenced by immunoSEQ multiplex PCR; TCRdb stores in-frame clones only, minus some. Of around 990,000 clones in the sample, about 80% are singletons; the top ten hold 0.89%. Sequencing was done on a sample of memory CD4+ T cells from PBMCs. The receptors derive from a man aged 18 to 29 in good health. Some clones in this sample may be carry-over from other donors' samples. Both conserved end residues are trimmed from each CDR3. The order of the fields is D gene, V gene, CDR3 protein. The D gene is left open where the match is weak.

TRBD2 TRBV7-2 ASSRLAGRYEQY
TRBD1 TRBV6-6 ASSRTGEGEQY
- TRBV6-5 ASSYRPPGPYNEQF
- TRBV5-6 ASSHPRGYGYT
TRBD1 TRBV9 ASSADRGANPGANVLT
- TRBV9 ASSVGPTNEKLF
- TRBV9 ASSARDHGNTIY
TRBD1 TRBV6-6 ASSPTGGTNEKLF
TRBD2 TRBV5-1 ASRLLGAGATDTQY
TRBD1 TRBV5-4 ASSLPWTGEHGYT
- TRBV5-1 ASSLVGGGNYGYT
- TRBV5-5 ASSLGAAAGNTIY
- TRBV2 ASSESPVYNEQF
- TRBV2 ASRFGDGTEAF
- TRBV27 ASSLRGASLSGTDTQY
TRBD2 TRBV7-9 ASSLRVAGVYEQY
- TRBV11-2 ASSLGQVKNIQY
TRBD2 TRBV5-1 ASSLGLAGQETQY